Each of the 21 T cell receptor beta chains below was sequenced from the same sample in a study of T cell responses to AZD1222 COVID-19 vaccine. Clones were read by immunoSEQ multiplex PCR, and TCRdb kept only the in-frame ones, dropping some. Among 85,000 to 110,000 clones listed, about nine tenths were seen once. The sequencing here drew on peripheral blood, taken on day 0 of AZD1222 vaccination. The receptor set was obtained from an adult in good health.

J is TRBJ2-7 and V is TRBV2; perhaps D is TRBD1 or TRBD2 (5 bases each). The CDR3 is 13 amino acids. CDR1 and CDR2 (germline): SNHLY, FYNNEI. V lost 6 bases, J lost 3 bases, and 12 bases lay in between. The CDR3 region has the DNA TGTGCCAGCAGAGCTAATGGGGGCTACGAGCAGTACTTC. Translating it yields CASRANGGYEQYF.

This clone was observed a handful of times. J is TRBJ2-1 and V is TRBV11-2; maybe TRBD2 (7 bases). Germline V gene sequence: CDR1 SGHAT, CDR2 FQNNGV. V was trimmed by 7 bases and J by 1 base, leaving 11 bases between them. CDR3 length: 14 residues. This CDR3 reads CASKGGGSYNEQFF. The DNA of the CDR3 is TGTGCCAGCAAAGGGGGAGGGTCCTACAATGAGCAGTTCTTC.

The table lists this clone with a few counts. J is TRBJ1-1 and V is TRBV10-3; TRBD1 matches at 7 bases. The junction had 11 bases not matched to a gene; V was cut back by 6 bases and J by 1 base. Germline V lookup: CDR1 ENHRY, CDR2 SYGVKD. This CDR3 is 16 amino acids long. The CDR3, as DNA: TGTGCCATCAGGCCCCCCACCGGGACAGCGAACACTGAAGCTTTCTTT. Translated: CAIRPPTGTANTEAFF.

The rearrangement joins TRBV19 to TRBJ1-1, with D uncertain. CDR1 and CDR2 (germline): LNHDA, SQIVND (reference sequence). This CDR3 comprises 15 residues. V shed 2 bases and J shed 0 bases, with 10 bases lying between them. CDR3 sequence reads: CASSILSHMNTEAFF. CDR3 sequence (DNA): TGTGCCAGTAGTATACTCAGCCACATGAACACTGAAGCTTTCTTT.

The chain joins TRBV24-1 to TRBJ2-3; D remains ambiguous. Trimming removed 3 bases from V and 2 bases from J, with 5 bases in between. The CDR3 extends over 13 amino acids. Germline V CDR1 and CDR2: KGHDR, SFDVKD. In DNA, the CDR3 is TGTGCCACCAGTGATCCAAACACAGATACGCAGTATTTT. Translated, it gives CATSDPNTDTQYF.

The chain links TRBV7-2 to TRBJ2-5, with 8 positions matching TRBD1. The germline CDR1 and CDR2 sequences are SGHTA and FQGNSA. The junction had 10 bases not matched to a gene; V was cut back by 6 bases and J by 4 bases. CDR3 length: 15 residues. The CDR3 coding sequence is TGTGCCAGCAGTTCTTTTGACGGGACAGGAGAGACCCAGTACTTC. This sequence encodes CASSSFDGTGETQYF.

The CDR3 coding sequence is TGTGCCAGCAGCAGCAGGTGGGGGGCTACTGAAGCTTTCTTT. This gives the protein CASSSRWGATEAFF. The V and J genes are TRBV9 and TRBJ1-1; possible D gene TRBD1, 6 bases. Trimming shortened V by 4 bases and J by 5 bases, and 15 bases separated the two germline ends. The germline V gene encodes CDR1 SGDLS and CDR2 YYNGEE. The CDR3 is 14 residues long.

The chain has TRBV25-1 and TRBJ2-7, with D hard to call. V dropped 4 bases and J dropped 3 bases, with 16 bases sitting between them. The CDR3 runs 15 residues. Per germline, CDR1 MGHDK and CDR2 SYGVNS. CDR3 coding DNA: TGTGCCAGCAGTGCGACCGAAACTACCTACTACGAGCAGTACTTC. Translation gives CASSATETTYYEQYF.

The genes are TRBV29-1 and TRBJ2-3; TRBD2 matches 10 bases. V trimming: 8 bases; J trimming: 6 bases; junction bases outside the gene matches: 11. CDR1 SQVTM and CDR2 ANQGSEA come from the germline V gene. This CDR3 has 14 amino acids. The CDR3 loop is CSSASGRNGDTQYF. The CDR3 DNA reads TGCAGCTCTGCTAGCGGGAGAAACGGCGATACGCAGTATTTT.

The gene calls are TRBV11-2 and TRBJ1-4; D gene uncertain. Germline CDR1 and CDR2: SGHAT and FQNNGV. Between the trimmed V and J ends, which lost 6 bases and 0 bases, there was a span of 5 bases. The CDR3 has 13 amino acids. The CDR3 DNA reads as TGTGCCAGCAGGGATTCAACTAATGAAAAACTGTTTTTT. Translation: CASRDSTNEKLFF.

The CDR3 DNA reads TGTGCCAGCAGCAGTAGGGGGAGCTCCTACAATGAGCAGTTCTTC. This codes for CASSSRGSSYNEQFF. The gene calls are TRBV9 and TRBJ2-1, with D tentatively TRBD1 (6 bases). The V end lost 4 bases, the J end lost 0 bases, and 11 bases lay between the germline ends. CDR3 length equals 15 residues. Germline CDR1 is SGDLS and CDR2 is YYNGEE.

This sequence joins TRBV27 and TRBJ2-7; D might be TRBD2 (6 bases). V shed 0 bases and J shed 4 bases, with 10 bases lying between them. CDR1 is MNHEY and CDR2 is SMNVEV in the germline V gene (reference sequence). The CDR3 has 14 amino acids. CDR3 coding DNA: TGTGCCAGCAGTTTATCTCTAGCGTCGTACGAGCAGTACTTC. Protein sequence: CASSLSLASYEQYF.

CDR3 nucleotides: TGCGCCAGCAGTAACCGGACAGGGGATAATGAAAAACTGTTTTTT. Translation: CASSNRTGDNEKLFF. The J gene is TRBJ1-4, the V gene TRBV5-1, with 9 bases lining up with TRBD1. Germline V gives CDR1 SGHRS, CDR2 YFSETQ. The V and J ends lost 5 bases and 4 bases, in that order; junction bases with no gene match: 6. The CDR3 is 15 amino acids. The full variable domain, with the rest looked up from reference TRBV5-1 and TRBJ1-4, is KAGVTQTPRYLIKTRGQQVTLSCSPISGHRSVSWYQQTPGQGLQFLFEYFSETQRNKGNFPGRFSGRQFSNSRSEMNVSTLELGDSALYLCASSNRTGDNEKLFFGSGTQLSVL.

The rearrangement joins TRBV7-9 to TRBJ2-7; 8 bases align to TRBD1. Germline CDR1 reads SEHNR; CDR2 reads FQNEAQ (reference sequence). The length of the CDR3 is 15 residues. The ends lost 1 base at V and 1 base at J; junction bases unmatched: 3. CDR3 sequence reads: CASSLGQGTSYEQYF. CDR3 nucleotides: TGTGCCAGCAGCTTAGGACAGGGGACTTCCTACGAGCAGTACTTC.

The chain has TRBV5-8 and TRBJ2-7; D is uncertain. Trimming removed 4 bases at V and 0 bases at J, with 17 bases between. Germline CDR1 reads SGHTS; CDR2 reads YDEGEE. The CDR3 is 16 residues long. CDR3 in amino acids: CASSAAPTVFSYEQYF. CDR3 in DNA: TGTGCCAGCAGCGCAGCCCCGACGGTTTTCTCCTACGAGCAGTACTTC.

The chain uses TRBV5-1 and TRBJ2-2, with TRBD2 matching 10 bases. J was trimmed by 3 bases and V by 2 bases; bases with no gene match: 7. Germline CDR1 and CDR2: SGHRS and YFSETQ. The CDR3 totals 17 residues. CDR3 sequence reads: CASSFGSGRADTGELFF. The CDR3, as DNA: TGCGCCAGCAGCTTTGGAAGCGGGAGGGCCGACACCGGGGAGCTGTTTTTT.

This sequence joins TRBV28 and TRBJ2-7, with D perhaps matching TRBD2 (6 bases). V was shortened by 4 bases and J by 5 bases, with 21 bases between the two germline ends. Germline V gene data show CDR1 as MDHEN and CDR2 as SYDVKM. CDR3 length: 16 residues. The CDR3 region is CASSSLGVGRINEQYF. In DNA, the CDR3 is TGTGCCAGCAGTTCCCTGGGAGTCGGGAGAATAAACGAGCAGTACTTC. Filled out from reference TRBV28 and TRBJ2-7, the complete variable domain reads DVKVTQSSRYLVKRTGEKVFLECVQDMDHENMFWYRQDPGLGLRLIYFSYDVKMKEKGDIPEGYSVSREKKERFSLILESASTNQTSMYLCASSSLGVGRINEQYFGPGTRLTVT.

This chain links TRBV10-1 with TRBJ1-6, with a weak D call TRBD1 (6 bases). Germline V CDR1 and CDR2: WNHNN, SYGVQD (reference sequence). This CDR3 comprises 13 residues. V lost 6 bases, J lost 6 bases, and 9 bases lay in between. The CDR3 region is CASRDSLNSPLHF. CDR3 coding DNA: TGCGCCAGCAGGGACAGTCTTAATTCACCCCTCCACTTT.

The chain links TRBV4-1 to TRBJ2-3; D could derive from TRBD1 or TRBD2 (6 bases each). The CDR3 length is 14 residues. The V and J ends lost 0 bases and 6 bases respectively, with 10 bases between them. CDR1 is MGHRA, CDR2 YSYEKL, per germline. CDR3 nucleotide sequence: TGCGCCAGCAGCCAAGATAGGGGGGATGATACGCAGTATTTT. Translating gives CASSQDRGDDTQYF.

The genes are TRBV29-1 and TRBJ2-7, with 8 bases that match TRBD1. Germline V lookup: CDR1 SQVTM, CDR2 ANQGSEA. With V trimmed by 6 bases and J by 2 bases, 6 bases remained unmatched. The CDR3 has 13 residues. In DNA, the CDR3 is TGCAGCGTCGCGACAGGGGAAACCTACGAGCAGTACTTC. Translation: CSVATGETYEQYF.

The chain has TRBV27 and TRBJ2-2; TRBD2 matches at 14 bases. Trimming took 4 bases from V and 6 from J; bases not matched to a gene: 4. This CDR3 spans 16 amino acids. The germline gives CDR1 MNHEY, CDR2 SMNVEV (reference sequence). CDR3 in amino acids: CASSSKGLAGAGELFF. The CDR3 DNA sequence: TGTGCCAGCAGTTCTAAGGGACTAGCGGGAGCCGGGGAGCTGTTTTTT.